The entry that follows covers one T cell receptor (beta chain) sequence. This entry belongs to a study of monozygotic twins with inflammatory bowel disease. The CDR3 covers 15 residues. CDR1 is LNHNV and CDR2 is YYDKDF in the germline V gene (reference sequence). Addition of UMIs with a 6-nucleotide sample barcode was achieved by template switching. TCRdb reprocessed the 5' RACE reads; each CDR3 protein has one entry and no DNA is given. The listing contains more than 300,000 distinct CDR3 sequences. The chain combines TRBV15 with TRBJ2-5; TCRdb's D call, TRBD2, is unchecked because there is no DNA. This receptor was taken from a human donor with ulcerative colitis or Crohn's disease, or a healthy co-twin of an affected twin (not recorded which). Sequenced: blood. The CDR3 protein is CATSTRGGIQETQYF.